These T cell receptor beta chains were read from a single sample in a study of CD8+ T cells in alopecia areata. TCRdb's copy holds only in-frame clones and misses some; the assay was immunoSEQ multiplex PCR. The sample records 65,000 to 90,000 clones, roughly 51% being singletons. The sequencing sample was made of NKG2D-high CD8+ T cells sorted from blood. These receptors came from a human donor with alopecia areata. The CDR3 runs from the conserved cysteine through the conserved F or W. Each record gives: J gene, V gene, CDR3 protein.

TRBJ2-7	TRBV29-1	CSATGTGKTYEQYF
TRBJ2-3	TRBV6-5	CASSYGGFSTDTQYF
TRBJ2-1	TRBV4-1	CASSQVPQRDEQFF
TRBJ2-7	TRBV27	CASSSLAALYEQYF
TRBJ1-1	TRBV29-1	CSDPGQGDTEAFF
TRBJ2-1	TRBV4-1	CATSRWVYNEQFF
TRBJ2-4	TRBV19	CASSARGQGSSIVNIQYF
TRBJ1-6	TRBV7-2	CASSPYRTGGLSPLHF
TRBJ2-7	TRBV14	CASGSYYEQYF
TRBJ2-7	TRBV29-1	CSVVGYEQYF
TRBJ1-2	TRBV5-6	CASSLSSDGYTF
TRBJ2-7	TRBV29-1	CSVQIGEQYF
TRBJ2-1	TRBV12-5	CASGFGAGINNEQFF
TRBJ2-3	TRBV6-1	CASSDGLAASTDTQYF
TRBJ2-7	TRBV6-5	CASSYSEWENGYEQYF
TRBJ1-1	TRBV23-1	CASSQLRQGTKVKRGAFF
TRBJ2-3	TRBV4-3	CASSRDSSTDTQYF
TRBJ1-2	TRBV4-1	CASTGGADYGYTF
TRBJ2-2	TRBV2	CARQSGTGELFF
TRBJ2-5	TRBV11-2	CASSLGHQETQYF
TRBJ2-5	TRBV2	CASSGTEKETQYF
TRBJ2-2	TRBV4-1	CASSTLDRVDGELFF
TRBJ1-5	TRBV4-3	CASSQGAGVGQPQHF
TRBJ2-1	TRBV4-1	CASSGNEYNNEQFF
TRBJ2-7	TRBV5-1	CASSLDGGYEQYF
TRBJ2-1	TRBV5-1	CASSGGAIEQFF
TRBJ2-7	TRBV28	CASSSVAVGQQYF
TRBJ1-1	TRBV14	CASSTDSMNTEAFF
TRBJ2-3	TRBV29-1	CSLLGTRGLSDTQYF
TRBJ2-3	TRBV9	CASSVGSARTDTQYF
TRBJ2-1	TRBV19	CASSILPTSGTSTDEQFF
TRBJ2-7	TRBV10-3	CAISEPWNGIYEQYF
TRBJ2-7	TRBV13	CASSSTGDSYEQYF
TRBJ2-1	TRBV27	CASSLGDPNEQFF
TRBJ2-1	TRBV18	CASSQTARRSSYNEQFF
TRBJ2-3	TRBV2	CANKVSDTQYF
TRBJ2-2	TRBV5-6	CASWDRRDTGELFF
TRBJ2-7	TRBV28	CASSYRGAEQYF
TRBJ1-1	TRBV4-1	CASSRGPNTEAFF
TRBJ1-6	TRBV9	CASSGGDPHNSPLHF
TRBJ2-3	TRBV9	CASSGPSEGADTQYF
TRBJ2-7	TRBV30	CAWSVRGEQYF
TRBJ2-4	TRBV4-1	CASSQFAGIQYF
TRBJ2-7	TRBV6-5	CASSYERGEAYEQYF
TRBJ2-1	TRBV7-6	CASSQMGGDNEQFF
TRBJ2-4	TRBV28	CASSLGQGVAKNIQYF
TRBJ2-4	TRBV2	CASRIYGDIQYF
TRBJ2-7	TRBV4-1	CASSQEPGHPYEQYF
TRBJ1-2	TRBV28	CASSQQGYYGYTF
TRBJ1-5	TRBV4-2	CASSQGTVHQPQHF
TRBJ2-4	TRBV7-9	CASSPGGSPSEYF
TRBJ2-5	TRBV29-1	CSVGSGWRDRVSETQYF
TRBJ2-5	TRBV19	CATSSSAQETQYF
TRBJ2-1	TRBV9	CASSVDRGGQFF
TRBJ2-7	TRBV13	CASSSLGTAGYEQYF
TRBJ2-1	TRBV4-3	CASSQALGASQFF
TRBJ2-7	TRBV28	CASSLLAGEEQYF